Following are 29 T cell receptor beta chains from one sample sequenced in a study of beta chain features in type 1 diabetes (dated 2018 in TCRdb). Library preparation was by the immunoSEQ multiplex PCR assay. The entire amount of isolated RNA was reverse transcribed using the High Capacity cDNA Reverse Transcription Kit, so the sequenced TCRB transcripts were expressed ones. TCRdb holds this immuneACCESS table with in-frame rearrangements only. Some clones are missing; in checked studies, unresolved V genes explain under half, and the rest has no known cause. Here the sample has 350,000 or so clones; around 20% occur a single time. The top ten hold approximately 0.043% of the sample. The specimen was naive CD4+ T cells from blood. The cell subset or site tag for this specimen amounts to: true naive CD4+ T cells. The receptors shown here come from a woman aged 18-29 years in good health.

This chain links TRBV5-1 with TRBJ2-7; TRBD2 might be the D (5 bases). This CDR3 is built from 14 residues. CDR1 and CDR2 from the germline V gene are SGHRS and YFSETQ. Trimming shortened V by 1 base and J by 5 bases, and 13 bases separated the two germline ends. CDR3 protein: CASSLTAVHNEQYF. CDR3 in DNA: TGCGCCAGCAGCTTGACAGCGGTACACAACGAGCAGTACTTC.

The chain combines TRBV5-1 with TRBJ2-1; 7 positions match TRBD2. The CDR3 loop spans 15 amino acids. V gave up 6 bases and J gave up 4 bases; unmatched junction bases: 10. Looked up from germline, CDR1 is SGHRS and CDR2 is YFSETQ. The CDR3 loop reads CASTLGRGLYNEQFF. CDR3 coding DNA: TGCGCCAGCACCCTGGGGAGGGGACTATACAATGAGCAGTTCTTC. Using reference TRBV5-1 and TRBJ2-1 for the parts outside the CDR3, the full variable domain is KAGVTQTPRYLIKTRGQQVTLSCSPISGHRSVSWYQQTPGQGLQFLFEYFSETQRNKGNFPGRFSGRQFSNSRSEMNVSTLELGDSALYLCASTLGRGLYNEQFFGPGTRLTVL.

The chain carries TRBV14 and TRBJ1-2, with a tentative D call TRBD1 (6 bases). The CDR3 spans 14 residues. V lost 0 bases, J lost 8 bases, and 13 bases lay in between. Germline values: CDR1 SGHDN, CDR2 FVKESK. The CDR3 region is CASSQDSGAWGYTF. DNA of the CDR3: TGTGCCAGCAGCCAAGATTCAGGGGCGTGGGGCTACACCTTC.

The CDR3 loop reads CASSGGQGGTEAFF. DNA for the CDR3: TGTGCCAGTAGTGGGGGACAGGGAGGCACTGAAGCTTTCTTT. This rearrangement joins TRBV19 to TRBJ1-1; 9 bases line up with TRBD1. Germline CDR1 and CDR2: LNHDA and SQIVND (reference sequence). The CDR3 spans 14 residues. The J segment lost 4 bases and the V segment lost 5 bases, leaving 5 bases of the junction unmatched.

The rearrangement joins TRBV6-5 to TRBJ2-7; 9 nucleotides line up with TRBD2. J gave up 9 bases and V 7 bases, and 10 bases lay outside the gene matches. CDR1 and CDR2 (germline): MNHEY, SVGAGI. This CDR3 spans 13 amino acids. The CDR3 sequence: CASTPGASGMQYF. DNA of the CDR3: TGTGCCAGCACCCCCGGAGCTAGCGGGATGCAGTACTTC.

The V call is TRBV4-2, the J call TRBJ1-4; TRBD1 matches at 9 bases. CDR1 and CDR2 from the germline V gene are LGHNA and YNFKEQ. Losses at the gene ends were 2 bases for V and 8 bases for J; bases not matched to a gene: 6. CDR3 length equals 15 residues. The DNA for the CDR3 is TGTGCCAGCAGCCAAACAGGGGGCGCCCGGGAAAAACTGTTTTTT. Translating gives CASSQTGGAREKLFF.

This clone occurred a few times. The chain uses TRBV5-4 and TRBJ2-1, with 15 bases identical to TRBD2. The CDR3 loop spans 17 amino acids. Germline V gene lookup returns CDR1 SGHNT and CDR2 YYREEE (reference sequence). J was trimmed by 4 bases and V by 3 bases; bases with no gene match: 5. The CDR3, as DNA: TGTGCCAGCAGCTGGGGGACTAGCGGGGGGTTGTACAATGAGCAGTTCTTC. Protein: CASSWGTSGGLYNEQFF.

This clone was observed a few times. V usage is TRBV6-4 and J usage is TRBJ1-2; D possibly corresponds to TRBD1 (6 bases). CDR1 and CDR2 from the germline V gene are MRHNA and SNTAGT. There are 13 residues in the CDR3. V was trimmed by 0 bases and J by 7 bases, leaving 9 bases between them. DNA for the CDR3: TGTGCCAGCAGTGACTCGAGGGGGTCTGGCTACACCTTC. Encoded protein: CASSDSRGSGYTF.

This clone has just a few counts. V and J are TRBV18 and TRBJ1-5; perhaps TRBD1 as D (6 bases). From germline, CDR1 is KGHSH and CDR2 LQKENI. Trimming left V 3 bases short and J 4 bases short, with 10 bases between. CDR3 length: 14 amino acids. CDR3 protein: CASSPRDTNQPQHF. The DNA of the CDR3 is TGTGCCAGCTCACCCCGGGACACTAATCAGCCCCAGCATTTT.

This chain joins TRBV6-5 and TRBJ2-3; 7 bases align to TRBD2. V lost 2 bases and J lost 5; bases outside the gene matches: 1. The CDR3 extends over 13 amino acids. In germline, CDR1 is MNHEY, CDR2 SVGAGI. The CDR3 DNA follows: TGTGCCAGCAGTTACGGGGAGGGAGATACGCAGTATTTT. As protein: CASSYGEGDTQYF.

There are a few counts of this clone. The chain uses TRBV19 and TRBJ1-2; TRBD1 is a possible D gene (6 bases). V was pared by 6 bases and J by 6 bases, with 11 bases between. Looked up from germline, CDR1 is LNHDA and CDR2 is SQIVND (reference sequence). The length of the CDR3 is 12 residues. CDR3 sequence reads: CASSLQGDGYTF. In DNA form, the CDR3 reads TGTGCCAGTAGCCTACAGGGCGATGGCTACACCTTC.

This clone was counted a few times. The V call is TRBV19, the J call TRBJ2-7; D gene uncertain. The CDR3 is made up of 14 amino acids. CDR1 and CDR2 from the germline V gene are LNHDA and SQIVND (reference sequence). Trimming removed 4 bases at V and 4 bases at J, with 14 bases between. CDR3 sequence reads: CASSTLLGSYEQYF. The CDR3 DNA follows: TGTGCCAGTAGTACGTTGTTGGGCTCTTACGAGCAGTACTTC.

This clone came up a few times. The chain combines TRBV6-5 with TRBJ1-2; D not resolved. The CDR3 spans 13 residues. Between the trimmed V and J ends, which lost 5 bases and 9 bases, there was a span of 16 bases. Germline loops: CDR1 MNHEY, CDR2 SVGAGI. The CDR3 protein is CASSLGILERYTF. DNA for the CDR3: TGTGCCAGCAGTCTCGGGATATTGGAGCGCTACACCTTC.

This clone was counted between two and nine times. J is TRBJ2-7 and V is TRBV7-9; TRBD1 matches at 7 bases. Germline CDR1 reads SEHNR; CDR2 reads FQNEAQ (reference sequence). The V gene end was trimmed by 4 bases and the J gene end by 2 bases; junction bases not matched to a gene: 14. The CDR3 sequence is 17 residues long. Here the CDR3 reads CASSSPQTGAFPYEQYF. The CDR3 region has the DNA TGTGCCAGCAGCTCCCCCCAAACAGGGGCCTTTCCCTACGAGCAGTACTTC.

This clone was picked up a small number of times. The CDR3 bases are TGTGCCAGCAGTGAAGCGGGGACAGTCAATCAGCCCCAGCATTTT. Protein sequence: CASSEAGTVNQPQHF. The chain employs TRBV2 and TRBJ1-5, with TRBD1 identical over 7 bases. Per germline, CDR1 SNHLY and CDR2 FYNNEI. V shed 0 bases and J 3 bases; nucleotides not matched to a gene: 2. The CDR3 covers 15 residues.

This clone has only a few counts. The chain joins TRBV2 to TRBJ1-4, with D perhaps matching TRBD1 (6 bases). Trimming stripped 4 bases from V and 5 bases from J, with 11 bases between. Germline lookup yields CDR1 SNHLY and CDR2 FYNNEI. This CDR3 is built from 14 residues. The CDR3 reads CASSVWTVNEKLFF. DNA for the CDR3: TGTGCCAGCAGTGTTTGGACAGTCAATGAAAAACTGTTTTTT. Using reference TRBV2 and TRBJ1-4 for the parts outside the CDR3, the full variable domain is EPEVTQTPSHQVTQMGQEVILRCVPISNHLYFYWYRQILGQKVEFLVSFYNNEISEKSEIFDDQFSVERPDGSNFTLKIRSTKLEDSAMYFCASSVWTVNEKLFFGSGTQLSVL.

This clone was counted between two and nine times. The rearrangement uses TRBV19 and TRBJ1-2; tentative D call: TRBD1 (5 bases). Germline V gene sequence: CDR1 LNHDA, CDR2 SQIVND (reference sequence). The CDR3 sequence is 14 residues long. V was cut by 7 bases and J by 4 bases, with 16 bases left in between. The CDR3 is CASTDSSLLYGYTF. CDR3 sequence (DNA): TGTGCCAGTACCGACAGCTCACTACTCTATGGCTACACCTTC.

The chain combines TRBV9 with TRBJ2-5; possibly TRBD2 for D (7 bases). Trimming removed 0 bases from V and 1 base from J, with 16 bases in between. The CDR3 totals 17 residues. In germline, CDR1 is SGDLS, CDR2 YYNGEE. DNA for the CDR3: TGTGCCAGCAGCGTAGGTCGGAACAGGGAGGGCCAAGAGACCCAGTACTTC. It codes for CASSVGRNREGQETQYF. Together with reference TRBV9 and TRBJ2-5, the CDR3 gives the full variable domain: DSGVTQTPKHLITATGQRVTLRCSPRSGDLSVYWYQQSLDQGLQFLIQYYNGEERAKGNILERFSAQQFPDLHSELNLSSLELGDSALYFCASSVGRNREGQETQYFGPGTRLLVL.

This chain uses TRBV30 with TRBJ1-5; D not resolved. This CDR3 has 13 amino acids. Germline lookup yields CDR1 GTSNPN and CDR2 SVGIG (reference sequence). V lost 1 base to trimming and J lost 2 bases, with 6 bases between them. The CDR3 DNA reads TGTGCCTGGAGTGGTAATCGCAATCAGCCCCAGCATTTT. Translation gives CAWSGNRNQPQHF. Using reference TRBV30 and TRBJ1-5 for the parts outside the CDR3, the full variable domain is SQTIHQWPATLVQPVGSPLSLECTVEGTSNPNLYWYRQAAGRGLQLLFYSVGIGQISSEVPQNLSASRPQDRQFILSSKKLLLSDSGFYLCAWSGNRNQPQHFGDGTRLSIL.

This chain connects TRBV7-9 to TRBJ1-1, with D possibly TRBD1 on 6 matching bases. Germline CDR1 and CDR2: SEHNR and FQNEAQ (reference sequence). The germline V and J ends were trimmed by 6 bases and 4 bases, with 15 bases remaining between them. This CDR3 is built from 14 residues. The CDR3 bases are TGTGCCAGCAGAGCGGCGGGGGGCGGCACTGAAGCTTTCTTT. Its translation: CASRAAGGGTEAFF. The full variable domain, completed using reference TRBV7-9 and TRBJ1-1, is DTGVSQNPRHKITKRGQNVTFRCDPISEHNRLYWYRQTLGQGPEFLTYFQNEAQLEKSRLLSDRFSAERPKGSFSTLEIQRTEQGDSAMYLCASRAAGGGTEAFFGQGTRLTVV.

A few counts support this clone. The chain joins TRBV5-4 to TRBJ2-7, with D hard to call. V was pared by 0 bases and J by 7 bases, with 8 bases between. Germline V gives CDR1 SGHNT, CDR2 YYREEE (reference sequence). This CDR3 is built from 12 residues. CDR3 nucleotides: TGTGCCAGCAGCTTGGTCGAGAGGGAGCAGTACTTC. This encodes CASSLVEREQYF.

The V and J genes are TRBV30 and TRBJ2-1, with TRBD2 matching over 12 bases. Germline values: CDR1 GTSNPN, CDR2 SVGIG (reference sequence). The V and J ends lost 1 base and 15 bases, in that order; junction bases with no gene match: 7. The CDR3 has 13 residues. CDR3 region: CAWSATSGSNPFF. The CDR3 region has the DNA TGTGCCTGGAGTGCGACTAGCGGGAGCAATCCGTTCTTC.

This clone was detected only a few times. The rearrangement links TRBV5-4 to TRBJ1-2; TRBD1 matches at 7 bases. This CDR3 has 14 amino acids. Germline V gene data show CDR1 as SGHNT and CDR2 as YYREEE (reference sequence). J lost 2 bases, V lost 3 bases, and 4 bases had no gene match. As DNA, the CDR3 is TGTGCCAGCAGCTCCGGGACAGAGAACTATGGCTACACCTTC. It encodes CASSSGTENYGYTF.

The chain employs TRBV7-8 and TRBJ1-4; no clear D gene. The CDR3 extends over 13 amino acids. CDR1 and CDR2 (germline): SGHVS, FQNEAQ. V was clipped by 3 bases and J by 11 bases, with 13 bases between them. The CDR3 spells CASSFQLAGKLFF. The CDR3 DNA follows: TGTGCCAGCAGCTTTCAGTTGGCCGGGAAACTGTTTTTT.

This clone was picked up a small number of times. V and J are TRBV7-2 and TRBJ2-5, with D maybe TRBD1 (6 bases). The length of the CDR3 is 13 residues. In germline, CDR1 is SGHTA, CDR2 FQGNSA. Trimming left V 0 bases short and J 5 bases short, with 7 bases between. The chain's CDR3 is CASSLATGETQYF. Written as DNA, the CDR3 is TGTGCCAGCAGCTTAGCCACAGGGGAGACCCAGTACTTC. The full variable domain, in which reference TRBV7-2 and TRBJ2-5 provide the parts outside the CDR3, is GAGVSQSPSNKVTEKGKDVELRCDPISGHTALYWYRQSLGQGLEFLIYFQGNSAPDKSGLPSDRFSAERTGGSVSTLTIQRTQQEDSAVYLCASSLATGETQYFGPGTRLLVL.

This clone has only a few counts. The chain is built from TRBV18 and TRBJ2-7, with 12 bases that match TRBD2. Losses at the gene ends were 4 bases for V and 5 bases for J; bases not matched to a gene: 6. Germline CDR1 KGHSH, CDR2 LQKENI. The CDR3 has 15 residues. CDR3 protein: CASSRWTSGENEQYF. CDR3 in DNA: TGTGCCAGCTCACGTTGGACTAGCGGGGAGAACGAGCAGTACTTC.

The CDR3 sequence: CASSLRSSTDTQYF. In DNA, the CDR3 is TGTGCCAGCAGCTTACGGTCCAGCACAGATACGCAGTATTTT. The chain recombines TRBV7-2 with TRBJ2-3; D gene ambiguous. This CDR3 comprises 14 residues. The germline V and J ends were trimmed by 2 bases and 0 bases, with 6 bases remaining between them. Per germline, CDR1 SGHTA and CDR2 FQGNSA. The whole variable domain, remainder taken from reference TRBV7-2 and TRBJ2-3, is GAGVSQSPSNKVTEKGKDVELRCDPISGHTALYWYRQSLGQGLEFLIYFQGNSAPDKSGLPSDRFSAERTGGSVSTLTIQRTQQEDSAVYLCASSLRSSTDTQYFGPGTRLTVL.

This clone was seen a few times. The chain joins TRBV7-4 to TRBJ2-7; D possibly corresponds to TRBD1 (6 bases). This CDR3 spans 15 amino acids. In germline, CDR1 is SGHVT, CDR2 SQSDAQ. V was cut by 2 bases and J by 3 bases, with 14 bases left in between. CDR3 protein: CASSLPRDTYYEQYF. The DNA of the CDR3 is TGTGCCAGCAGCTTACCACGGGACACATACTACGAGCAGTACTTC.

This clone turned up a few times. The rearrangement joins TRBV7-3 to TRBJ2-2, with unresolved D. This CDR3 has 13 residues. Germline loops: CDR1 SGHTA, CDR2 FQGTGA. With 1 base removed from V and 6 bases from J, the gap between germline ends came to 6 bases. In nucleotides, the CDR3 is TGTGCCAGCAGCTTAAACTTGGCCGGGGAGCTGTTTTTT. Translated: CASSLNLAGELFF. The full variable domain, completed using reference TRBV7-3 and TRBJ2-2, is GAGVSQTPSNKVTEKGKYVELRCDPISGHTALYWYRQSLGQGPEFLIYFQGTGAADDSGLPNDRFFAVRPEGSVSTLKIQRTERGDSAVYLCASSLNLAGELFFGEGSRLTVL.